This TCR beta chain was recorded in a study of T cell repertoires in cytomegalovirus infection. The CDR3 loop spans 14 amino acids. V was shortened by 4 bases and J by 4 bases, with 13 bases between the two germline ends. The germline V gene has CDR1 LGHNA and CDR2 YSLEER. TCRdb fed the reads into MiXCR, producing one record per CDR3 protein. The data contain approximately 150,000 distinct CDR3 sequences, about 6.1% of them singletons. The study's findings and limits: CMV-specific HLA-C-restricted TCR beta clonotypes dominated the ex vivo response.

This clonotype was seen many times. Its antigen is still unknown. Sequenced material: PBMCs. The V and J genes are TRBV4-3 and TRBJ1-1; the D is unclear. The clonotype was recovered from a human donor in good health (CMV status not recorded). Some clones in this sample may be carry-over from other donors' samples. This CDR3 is CASSPGLGSTEAFF. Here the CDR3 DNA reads TGCGCCAGCAGCCCTGGATTGGGTTCCACTGAAGCTTTCTTT.